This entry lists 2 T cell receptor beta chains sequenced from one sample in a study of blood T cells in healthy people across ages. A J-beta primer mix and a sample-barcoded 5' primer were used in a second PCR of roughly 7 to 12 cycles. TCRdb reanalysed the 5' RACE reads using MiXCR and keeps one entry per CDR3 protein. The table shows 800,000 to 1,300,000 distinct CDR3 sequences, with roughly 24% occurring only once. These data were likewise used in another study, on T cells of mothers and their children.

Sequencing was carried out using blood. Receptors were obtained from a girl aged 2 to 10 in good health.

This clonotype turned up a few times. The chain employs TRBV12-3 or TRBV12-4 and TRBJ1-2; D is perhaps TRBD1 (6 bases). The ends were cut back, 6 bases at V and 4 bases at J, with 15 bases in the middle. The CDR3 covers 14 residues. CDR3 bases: TGTGCCAGCAGCGCGGGGAGGGGGTTCTATGGCTACACCTTC. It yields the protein CASSAGRGFYGYTF.

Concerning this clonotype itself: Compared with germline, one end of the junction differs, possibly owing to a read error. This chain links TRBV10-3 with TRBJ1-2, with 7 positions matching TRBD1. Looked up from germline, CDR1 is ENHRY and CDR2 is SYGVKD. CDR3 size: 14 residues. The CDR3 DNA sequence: TGTGCCATCACCAGCGGAACAGGGGACTATGCCTACACCTTC. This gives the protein CAITSGTGDYAYTF.